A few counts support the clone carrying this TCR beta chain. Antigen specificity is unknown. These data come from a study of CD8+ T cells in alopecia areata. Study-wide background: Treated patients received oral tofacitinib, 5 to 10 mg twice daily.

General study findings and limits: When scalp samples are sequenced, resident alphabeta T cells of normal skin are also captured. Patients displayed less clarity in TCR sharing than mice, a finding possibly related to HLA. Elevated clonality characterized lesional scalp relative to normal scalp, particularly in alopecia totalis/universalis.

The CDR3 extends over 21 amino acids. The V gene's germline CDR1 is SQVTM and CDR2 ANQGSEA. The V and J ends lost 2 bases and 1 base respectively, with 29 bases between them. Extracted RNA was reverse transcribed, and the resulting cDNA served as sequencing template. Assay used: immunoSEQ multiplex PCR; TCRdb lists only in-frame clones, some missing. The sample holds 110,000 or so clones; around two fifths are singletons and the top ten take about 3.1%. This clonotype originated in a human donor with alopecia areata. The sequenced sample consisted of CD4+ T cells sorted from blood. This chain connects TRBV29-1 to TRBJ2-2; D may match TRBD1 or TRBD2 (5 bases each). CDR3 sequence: CSVEKRQGTFRRDRNTGELFF. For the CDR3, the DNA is TGCAGCGTTGAAAAGAGGCAAGGGACCTTCAGACGTGACAGGAACACCGGGGAGCTGTTTTTT.